This T cell receptor beta chain was sequenced in a study of graft-versus-host responses after intestinal transplantation. Germline CDR1 reads LGHNA; CDR2 reads YSLEER. The CDR3 consists of 17 residues. With 0 bases clipped from V and 4 bases from J, the junction kept 9 bases outside the gene matches. On this clone: Its antigen is not identified.

Profiling relied on immunoSEQ multiplex PCR, and the TCRdb table lists in-frame clones only, not all of them. Of around 90,000 clones detected, about 94% appear once; the ten largest clones hold around 0.18%. The chain has TRBV4-3 and TRBJ2-5; 9 bases are shared with TRBD1. The sequence was obtained from a human donor who was the organ donor for an intestinal transplant. The sample consisted of unstimulated CD4+ T cells sorted from spleen or lymph node cells, taken before transplant. The CDR3 region is CASSQDLGDREVETQYF. CDR3 nucleotide sequence: TGCGCCAGCAGCCAAGATCTTGGGGACAGGGAGGTAGAGACCCAGTACTTC.